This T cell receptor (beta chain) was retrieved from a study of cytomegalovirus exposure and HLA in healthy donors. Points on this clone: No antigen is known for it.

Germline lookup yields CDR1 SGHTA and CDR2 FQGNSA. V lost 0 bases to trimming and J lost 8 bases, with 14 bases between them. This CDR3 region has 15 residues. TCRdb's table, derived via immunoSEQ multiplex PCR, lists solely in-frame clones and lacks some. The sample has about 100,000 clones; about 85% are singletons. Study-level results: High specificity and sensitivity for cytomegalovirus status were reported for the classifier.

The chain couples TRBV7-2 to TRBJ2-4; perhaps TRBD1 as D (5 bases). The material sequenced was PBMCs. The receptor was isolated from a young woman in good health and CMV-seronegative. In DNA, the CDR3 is TGTGCCAGCAGCTTAGCGCTTTCAGGACAAGACATTCAGTACTTC. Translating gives CASSLALSGQDIQYF.